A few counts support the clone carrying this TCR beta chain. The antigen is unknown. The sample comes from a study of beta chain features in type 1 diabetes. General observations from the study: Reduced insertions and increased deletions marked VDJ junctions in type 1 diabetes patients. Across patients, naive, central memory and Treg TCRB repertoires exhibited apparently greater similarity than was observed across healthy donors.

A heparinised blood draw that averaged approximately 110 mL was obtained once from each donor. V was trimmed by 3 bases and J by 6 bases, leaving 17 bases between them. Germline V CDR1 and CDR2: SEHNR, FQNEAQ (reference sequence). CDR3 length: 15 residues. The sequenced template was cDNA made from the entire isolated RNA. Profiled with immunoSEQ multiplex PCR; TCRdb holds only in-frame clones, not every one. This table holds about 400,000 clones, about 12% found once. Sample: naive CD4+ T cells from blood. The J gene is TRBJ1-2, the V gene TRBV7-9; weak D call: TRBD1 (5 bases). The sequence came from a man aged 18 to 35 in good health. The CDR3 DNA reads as TGTGCCAGCAGCTTCGGGTCGGGGAGGGGCCATGGCTACACCTTC. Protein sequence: CASSFGSGRGHGYTF.